This T cell receptor (beta chain) was captured in a study of Graves' ophthalmopathy and Graves' hyperthyroidism. General study results and limits: Appearing in blood as well were most expanded thyroid clonotypes above 0.001 frequency.

This clonotype was seen at least ten times. As yet, its antigen is unknown. CDR3 length equals 16 residues. Germline loops: CDR1 MDHEN, CDR2 SYDVKM. The junction had 15 bases not matched to a gene; V was cut back by 4 bases and J by 6 bases. RNA transcripts provided the template for amplifying TCR beta CDR3 regions. The first round was an RT-PCR with HTBI primers, and the second round was a multiplex PCR. MiXCR, applied by TCRdb to the multiplex PCR reads, yields one record per CDR3 protein. The table lists 350,000 to 400,000 distinct CDR3 sequences, approximately 20% of them singletons. This receptor was taken from a woman under 30 with Graves' ophthalmopathy. The V call is TRBV28, the J call TRBJ2-7; TRBD1 agrees at 7 bases. Source material: peripheral blood. CDR3 loop: CASSSNILTRTGEQYF. CDR3 coding DNA: TGTGCCAGCAGTTCCAACATTCTAACGCGGACAGGCGAGCAGTACTTC.